This section outlines one TCR beta chain sequence together with its context. The junction had 6 bases not matched to a gene; V was cut back by 6 bases and J by 5 bases. Germline CDR1 MDHEN, CDR2 SYDVKM. The CDR3 totals 14 residues. Original handling: Reference gene primer amplification gave estimated nucleated cell counts. The assay was immunoSEQ multiplex PCR, and TCRdb's table has in-frame clones only and misses some. For V, J and clone size, that table is used; D and trimming come from the DNA. The sample carries around 19,000 clones, just under 90% recorded once. This entry is derived from a study of blood T cell repertoires in COVID-19. At the level of the study: Some COVID-19 samples were acute and others convalescent; all came from the United States, Italy and Spain.

The origin of this receptor is a human donor in a cohort sampled during active COVID-19. The sample taken for sequencing was peripheral blood. V usage is TRBV28 and J usage is TRBJ1-5; 8 bases match TRBD1. Written as DNA, the CDR3 is TGTGCCAGCAGGCCGACAGGGGAGCATCAGCCCCAGCATTTT. It codes for CASRPTGEHQPQHF.